The 23 T cell receptor beta chains given below trace back to one sample, sequenced in a study of blood T cell repertoires in COVID-19. The method was immunoSEQ multiplex PCR; TCRdb's version includes in-frame clones alone and lacks a portion of them. The data show 220,000 or so clones, around 88% seen once. Input material: PBMCs or T cells enriched from blood (not recorded which). The receptors were sampled from a woman aged 45-65 years with acute COVID-19.

This chain uses TRBV12-3 or TRBV12-4 with TRBJ1-1, with no clear D. V was shortened by 2 bases and J by 6 bases, with 7 bases between the two germline ends. The CDR3 contains 12 residues. The CDR3 nucleotides are TGTGCCAGCAGTTTAAATGCAGCTGAAGCTTTCTTT. Translation: CASSLNAAEAFF.

This chain uses TRBV27 with TRBJ2-1; 12 bases align to TRBD2. CDR1 and CDR2 from the germline V gene are MNHEY and SMNVEV (reference sequence). Trimming at V came to 3 bases and at J to 4 bases, leaving 7 bases not matched to a gene. The CDR3 has 17 residues. Here the CDR3 reads CASSLTGLAGLYNEQFF. The CDR3 bases are TGTGCCAGCAGTTTGACCGGACTAGCGGGACTATACAATGAGCAGTTCTTC.

This chain links TRBV7-6 with TRBJ1-3, with TRBD1 matching over 7 bases. V shed 6 bases, J shed 7 bases, and the junction held 18 bases outside the gene matches. This CDR3 region has 17 residues. Germline V gene lookup returns CDR1 SGHVS and CDR2 FNYEAQ. This CDR3 is CASSPAPPRGMGNTIYF. The CDR3 DNA sequence: TGTGCCAGCAGTCCCGCCCCGCCCAGGGGGATGGGGAACACCATATATTTT.

The rearrangement uses TRBV7-2 and TRBJ1-1; D unresolved. Trimming pared 2 bases from V and 0 bases from J, leaving 7 bases between. This CDR3 region has 14 residues. Looked up from germline, CDR1 is SGHTA and CDR2 is FQGNSA. This CDR3 reads CASSLWAMNTEAFF. The CDR3 bases are TGTGCCAGCAGCTTATGGGCCATGAACACTGAAGCTTTCTTT. Full variable domain (outside the CDR3, taken from reference TRBV7-2 and TRBJ1-1): GAGVSQSPSNKVTEKGKDVELRCDPISGHTALYWYRQSLGQGLEFLIYFQGNSAPDKSGLPSDRFSAERTGGSVSTLTIQRTQQEDSAVYLCASSLWAMNTEAFFGQGTRLTVV.

The CDR3 protein is CASSQGYKEQYF. The CDR3 bases are TGTGCCAGCAGCCAAGGGTACAAAGAGCAGTACTTC. The chain is built from TRBV3-1 (or the pseudogene TRBV3-2) and TRBJ2-7; the D is unclear. The germline V gene has CDR1 LGHDT and CDR2 YNNKEL (reference sequence). The CDR3 has 12 amino acids. V lost 1 base, J lost 7 bases, and 8 bases lay in between.

In DNA form, the CDR3 reads TGTGCCAGCAGTGTACAGGGTAGTTCTGGCGGCTACACCTTC. It yields the protein CASSVQGSSGGYTF. This chain joins TRBV2 and TRBJ1-2; weak D call: TRBD1 (6 bases). The V gene's germline CDR1 is SNHLY and CDR2 FYNNEI. The V and J ends lost 4 bases and 8 bases respectively, with 17 bases between them. The CDR3 sequence is 14 residues long.

The chain is built from TRBV5-1 and TRBJ2-7, with D possibly TRBD1 on 6 matching bases. Trimming cost V 3 bases and J 2 bases, with 15 bases left between them. Germline assignment: CDR1 SGHRS and CDR2 YFSETQ. The CDR3 sequence is 15 residues long. CDR3 bases: TGCGCCAGCAGCTCCCAGGGGCCGGGACCCTACGAGCAGTACTTC. This sequence encodes CASSSQGPGPYEQYF.

V is TRBV5-6 and J is TRBJ2-1, with 14 bases aligning to TRBD2. CDR1 is SGHDT and CDR2 is YYEEEE in the germline V gene. Trimming took 2 bases from V and 10 from J; bases not matched to a gene: 5. This CDR3 region has 15 residues. The CDR3 loop is CASSFPGLAGEEQFF. The CDR3 nucleotides are TGTGCCAGCAGCTTTCCGGGACTAGCGGGAGAGGAGCAGTTCTTC.

The chain joins TRBV15 to TRBJ1-2; 9 nucleotides agree with TRBD1. The germline V gene encodes CDR1 LNHNV and CDR2 YYDKDF (reference sequence). The CDR3 is 13 residues long. V shed 3 bases and J 7 bases; nucleotides not matched to a gene: 3. The CDR3 DNA sequence: TGTGCCACCAGCAGGGGGACAGGGTCTGGCTACACCTTC. As protein: CATSRGTGSGYTF.

The V and J genes are TRBV27 and TRBJ1-1; a possible D gene is TRBD1 (6 bases). The CDR3 extends over 16 amino acids. Trimming cost V 5 bases and J 1 base, with 17 bases left between them. Germline CDR1 reads MNHEY; CDR2 reads SMNVEV (reference sequence). Written as DNA, the CDR3 is TGTGCCAGCAGTCCCATGACGAGGGGGACGAACACTGAAGCTTTCTTT. Translated: CASSPMTRGTNTEAFF.

This clone was detected only once. This sequence joins TRBV6-5 and TRBJ1-1; a weak D match, TRBD1 (5 bases). The ends were cut back, 6 bases at V and 6 bases at J, with 11 bases in the middle. Germline lookup yields CDR1 MNHEY and CDR2 SVGAGI. The CDR3 has 12 amino acids. The CDR3 nucleotides are TGTGCCAGCAGCCCGACAGCCGCTGAAGCTTTCTTT. Protein product: CASSPTAAEAFF.

CDR3 in DNA: TGTGCCAGCAGCTTGGGGGGAGGGGTAGACCAGCCCCAGCATTTT. It specifies CASSLGGGVDQPQHF. This chain uses TRBV5-4 with TRBJ1-5; the D gene is possibly TRBD1 (5 bases). CDR1 and CDR2 (germline): SGHNT, YYREEE (reference sequence). The CDR3 contains 15 residues. Trimming stripped 0 bases from V and 7 bases from J, with 14 bases between.

This chain uses TRBV19 with TRBJ2-7, with 11 nucleotides matching TRBD1. The ends lost 6 bases at V and 5 bases at J; junction bases unmatched: 3. CDR1 and CDR2 from the germline V gene are LNHDA and SQIVND (reference sequence). CDR3 length: 13 amino acids. CDR3 region: CASRRTGGNEQYF. The CDR3 nucleotides are TGTGCCAGTAGAAGGACAGGGGGCAACGAGCAGTACTTC.

The rearrangement uses TRBV10-3 and TRBJ1-5; TRBD1 aligns across 12 bases. Germline trimming cut 11 bases from V and 6 bases from J; bases unmatched to any gene: 11. CDR3 length equals 15 residues. Germline CDR1 ENHRY, CDR2 SYGVKD. The CDR3 region has the DNA TGTGCCCTATTTTCCCCGGGACAGGGGGCTCAGCCCCAGCATTTT. The encoded protein is CALFSPGQGAQPQHF.

V gene TRBV6-5 combines with J gene TRBJ1-6; D not resolved. V dropped 7 bases and J dropped 6 bases, with 10 bases sitting between them. Germline values: CDR1 MNHEY, CDR2 SVGAGI. The CDR3 loop spans 13 amino acids. CDR3 DNA: TGTGCCAGCAAGGTGACAAGTAATTCACCCCTCCACTTT. It yields the protein CASKVTSNSPLHF.

This chain links TRBV5-1 with TRBJ2-4, with 9 bases matching TRBD1. The CDR3 runs 14 residues. Germline loops: CDR1 SGHRS, CDR2 YFSETQ. The junction had 3 bases not matched to a gene; V was cut back by 2 bases and J by 6 bases. The DNA of the CDR3 is TGCGCCAGCAGCTTACAGGGGGCCGGAAACATTCAGTACTTC. As protein: CASSLQGAGNIQYF.

This clone has just one count. The chain employs TRBV5-4 and TRBJ2-1; D is uncertain. Between the trimmed V and J ends, which lost 2 bases and 7 bases, there was a span of 7 bases. Germline V gives CDR1 SGHNT, CDR2 YYREEE (reference sequence). This CDR3 spans 12 amino acids. Here the CDR3 reads CASSLSSNEQFF. As DNA, the CDR3 is TGTGCCAGCAGCTTATCTAGTAATGAGCAGTTCTTC.

The rearrangement uses TRBV5-1 and TRBJ1-1; D call uncertain. CDR3 length equals 15 residues. Per the germline V gene, CDR1 is SGHRS and CDR2 is YFSETQ. V gave up 0 bases and J gave up 1 base, with 10 bases separating them. Here the CDR3 reads CASSLEGGKNTEAFF. DNA of the CDR3: TGCGCCAGCAGCTTGGAGGGAGGGAAGAACACTGAAGCTTTCTTT.

The J gene is TRBJ1-6, the V gene TRBV4-1; D remains ambiguous. V was cut by 0 bases and J by 5 bases, with 14 bases left in between. The CDR3 has 17 residues. Germline CDR1 is MGHRA and CDR2 is YSYEKL. In nucleotides, the CDR3 is TGCGCCAGCAGCCAAGATTCGGCCGGGGTTAATAATTCACCCCTCCACTTT. It specifies CASSQDSAGVNNSPLHF.

The rearrangement uses TRBV5-1 and TRBJ2-1; 9 positions agree with TRBD1. The germline CDR1 and CDR2 sequences are SGHRS and YFSETQ. With 3 bases clipped from V and 9 bases from J, the junction kept 13 bases outside the gene matches. The CDR3 is 16 amino acids. The CDR3 DNA reads TGCGCCAGCAGCTACGAACCGGGACAGGGCGTCGGTGAGCAGTTCTTC. Amino acids: CASSYEPGQGVGEQFF. The variable domain in full, with the rest retrieved from reference TRBV5-1 and TRBJ2-1, is KAGVTQTPRYLIKTRGQQVTLSCSPISGHRSVSWYQQTPGQGLQFLFEYFSETQRNKGNFPGRFSGRQFSNSRSEMNVSTLELGDSALYLCASSYEPGQGVGEQFFGPGTRLTVL.

The chain joins TRBV27 to TRBJ1-4; D possibly corresponds to TRBD1 (6 bases). Germline V gene lookup returns CDR1 MNHEY and CDR2 SMNVEV (reference sequence). V lost 5 bases and J lost 0, with 19 bases in between. This CDR3 is built from 18 residues. The CDR3, as DNA: TGTGCCAGCAGTCGAAGGCCGCAGGGGCCAACAACTAATGAAAAACTGTTTTTT. As protein: CASSRRPQGPTTNEKLFF.

The V call is TRBV5-1, the J call TRBJ2-4, with a weak D call TRBD1 (7 bases). Germline CDR1 is SGHRS and CDR2 is YFSETQ. Deletions cut 3 bases from V and 0 bases from J, with 16 bases between. The CDR3 runs 17 residues. For the CDR3, the DNA is TGCGCCAGCAGCTATGGAGGGCAGGGGGTAGCCAAAAACATTCAGTACTTC. Encoded protein: CASSYGGQGVAKNIQYF.

The V gene is TRBV15, the J gene TRBJ2-5; 12 nucleotides align to TRBD1. Unmatched junction bases numbered 4, after V lost 3 bases and J lost 5 bases. Germline V lookup: CDR1 LNHNV, CDR2 YYDKDF (reference sequence). The CDR3 sequence is 15 residues long. CDR3 DNA: TGTGCCACCAGCAGGGGACAGGGGGCCCTGGAGACCCAGTACTTC. Residues: CATSRGQGALETQYF.